The clone carrying this TCR beta chain was seen a few times. The antigen remains undetermined. The authors isolated at least 7 million PBMCs per sample. This specimen belongs to a study of blood T cells in healthy people across ages. Study findings and constraints: Unsorted PBMC material precluded a definitive naive versus antigen-experienced comparison. A greater number of naive CD4+ cells and higher diversity distinguished long-lived donors from aged donors.

Combining a sample-barcoded 5' primer with a J-beta primer mix, a second PCR ran for roughly 7 to 12 cycles. TCRdb re-derived calls from the 5' RACE reads in MiXCR, one entry per CDR3 protein. The sample gives hundreds of thousands of distinct CDR3 sequences, 25% to 30% of which show up once; roughly 28% is in the top ten. Material: blood. This clonotype was obtained from a woman aged 70 to 79 in good health.

The CDR3 sequence: CASSPAGSSYNEQFF. The CDR3 nucleotides are TGTGCCAGCTCACCTGCGGGGAGCTCCTACAATGAGCAGTTCTTC. The chain has TRBV18 and TRBJ2-1; tentatively, D is TRBD2 (6 bases). CDR1 is KGHSH, CDR2 LQKENI, per germline. Trimming left V 3 bases short and J 0 bases short, with 9 bases between. The CDR3 has 15 residues.